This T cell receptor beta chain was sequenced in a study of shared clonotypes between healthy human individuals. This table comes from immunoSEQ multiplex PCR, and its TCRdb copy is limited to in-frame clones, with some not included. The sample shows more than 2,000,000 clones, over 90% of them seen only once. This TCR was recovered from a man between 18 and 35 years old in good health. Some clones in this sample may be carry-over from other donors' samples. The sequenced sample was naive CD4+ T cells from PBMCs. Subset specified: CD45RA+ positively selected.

CDR3 amino acids: CASSLYRTGDAAFF. In DNA, the CDR3 is TGTGCCAGCAGTTTATACCGAACAGGGGATGCAGCTTTCTTT. The chain recombines TRBV27 with TRBJ1-1; TRBD1 agrees at 7 bases. Trimming removed 1 base from V and 10 bases from J; junction bases left unmatched: 9. From germline, CDR1 is MNHEY and CDR2 SMNVEV (reference sequence). CDR3 size: 14 residues.